One TCR beta chain is described in this entry. Antigen: not known. What was amplified from RNA transcripts were TCR beta CDR3 regions. When the TCR CDR3 underwent first-round RT-PCR, the HTBI primer set was used. MiXCR, run by TCRdb on the multiplex PCR reads, gives a single entry per CDR3 protein. The sample yields about 640,000 distinct CDR3 sequences, less than 25% seen once. The data were obtained in a study of T cells in Graves' hyperthyroidism and ophthalmopathy. General observations from the study: Ophthalmopathy cases were set apart from stable hyperthyroidism by a 13 V-J model.

CDR3 length: 15 residues. The germline CDR1 and CDR2 sequences are SEHNR and FQNEAQ (reference sequence). V was shortened by 3 bases and J by 0 bases, with 11 bases between the two germline ends. Each person with ophthalmopathy scored at least 3 on the Clinical Activity Score, reached NOSPECS grade 4 or higher, and had been ill under 3 months. Sequenced material: blood. This sequence joins TRBV7-9 and TRBJ1-1; TRBD1 might be the D (6 bases). The origin of this receptor is a man younger than 40 with Graves' ophthalmopathy. Here the CDR3 reads CASSFSPGVNTEAFF. CDR3 nucleotide sequence: TGTGCCAGCAGCTTTAGCCCAGGGGTGAACACTGAAGCTTTCTTT.